Listed below are T cell receptor beta chains from one sample, sequenced in a study of blood T cell repertoires in COVID-19. This table comes from immunoSEQ multiplex PCR, and its TCRdb copy is limited to in-frame clones, with some not included. This table has approximately 250,000 clones, about nine tenths appearing once. Sequenced material: peripheral blood. These receptors came from a man younger than 45 with COVID-19, enrolled during active disease. Both conserved end residues are part of each CDR3. The order of the fields is D gene, V gene, J gene, clone size, CDR3 DNA, CDR3 protein. A D gene is named only where the DNA matches it firmly. Clone size is not always given. Where it is, it says once, few, many or a class for expanded clones.

>-|TRBV18|TRBJ2-1|-
TGTGCCAGCTCACCAGCAGGGGCGCCAGGTGAGCAGTTCTTC
CASSPAGAPGEQFF
>-|TRBV19|TRBJ2-7|-
TGTGCCAGTCGCCCTACTAGGGAGTCGGTCTCCGAGCAGTACTTC
CASRPTRESVSEQYF
>TRBD1|TRBV10-3|TRBJ1-5|once
TGTGCCATCAGTGCAACAGGGGTGGGCAATCAGCCCCAGCATTTT
CAISATGVGNQPQHF
>TRBD1|TRBV10-3|TRBJ2-2|-
TGTGCCATCAGGGATAGGACAGGGGAGTCCGGGGAGCTGTTTTTT
CAIRDRTGESGELFF
>TRBD1|TRBV10-3|TRBJ1-4|-
TGTGCCATAAGACAGGGGGAAGCTAATGAAAAACTGTTTTTT
CAIRQGEANEKLFF
>-|TRBV15|TRBJ2-1|-
TGTGCCACCAGGGAGATCAGAGGTTCAGGGTACAATGAGCAGTTCTTC
CATREIRGSGYNEQFF
>-|TRBV5-1|TRBJ1-1|-
TGCGCCAGCAGCTTGAGCGGTATGAACACTGAAGCTTTCTTT
CASSLSGMNTEAFF
>TRBD2|TRBV5-4|TRBJ2-5|few
TGTGCCAGCAGCTGGGGGGTGGTGGGACTAACCCAAGAGACCCAGTACTTC
CASSWGVVGLTQETQYF
>TRBD1|TRBV10-1|TRBJ1-1|-
TGCGCCAGCAGTGATACCGGGACAGCGAACACTGAAGCTTTCTTT
CASSDTGTANTEAFF
>-|TRBV10-3|TRBJ2-7|-
TGTGCCATCAGTGACTGGGGCGGGGCCTTCTCCTACGAGCAGTACTTC
CAISDWGGAFSYEQYF
>-|TRBV9|TRBJ2-5|-
TGTGCCAGCAGCGTACTCGGAGAACGGGAGACCCAGTACTTC
CASSVLGERETQYF
>-|TRBV6-2/TRBV6-3|TRBJ1-1|-
TGTGCCAGCAGCTATTATGGGGCTGCTGAAGCTTTCTTT
CASSYYGAAEAFF
>TRBD1|TRBV15|TRBJ1-5|-
TGTGCCACCAGCGGATACAGGGGGAATCAGCCCCAGCATTTT
CATSGYRGNQPQHF
>TRBD1|TRBV2|TRBJ2-7|-
TGTGCCAGCGGACAGGCCTACGAGCAGTACTTC
CASGQAYEQYF
>TRBD1|TRBV10-1|TRBJ1-5|-
TGCGCCAGCAGTGATAGGACAGGGGGAAATCAGCCCCAGCATTTT
CASSDRTGGNQPQHF
>TRBD1|TRBV10-3|TRBJ1-4|-
TGTGCCACCGGGACAGGGGACGAAAAACTGTTTTTT
CATGTGDEKLFF
>TRBD1|TRBV7-9|TRBJ1-4|-
TGTGCCAGCAGGGGAAGTGCAGGGGGCGGTGAAAAACTGTTTTTT
CASRGSAGGGEKLFF
>-|TRBV25-1|TRBJ1-1|-
TGTGCCAGCAGTGAACCGGGACATTTTAACACTGAAGCTTTCTTT
CASSEPGHFNTEAFF